Given below is one TCR beta chain in context. No cognate antigen has been identified for it. Per-base quality was not reported, and no clone a single base away is much larger than it. The sample originates from a study of blood T cell repertoires in COVID-19 (dated by TCRdb to the early 2020s). About the study as a whole: Samples covering the acute and convalescent phases of COVID-19 were provided by collaborators in the United States, Italy and Spain. The prospective study material was composed of cDNA or gDNA derived from T cells, B-cell-depleted T cells, or PBMCs. Subjects who had been exposed to COVID-19, were actively infected with it, or had recovered from it provided the deeply sampled blood TCRbeta repertoires that made up the dataset. The repertoires were made available in a free public database intended to serve as a resource for research on the immune response to SARS-CoV-2. Samples were obtained from the ongoing ImmuneRACE study (first 160 participants) and from 1,000 to 1,500 subjects provided by 6 global collaborators. A de-identified subject ID, COVID-19 status, age in years and sex were almost always included in the sample metadata. Where available, HLA class I and class II types were obtained from metadata supplied by the sample provider rather than from assay-based typing. What the research found in general, with its limitations: The quantity of clinical and demographic metadata differed by source and by participant and was supplied without curation.

Each collaborating institution followed its own protocols to collect whole blood in K2EDTA tubes. For TCRbeta analysis, collaborators shipped samples as frozen whole blood, isolated PBMCs, or DNA extracted from either of those sample types. Looking up the germline V gene yields CDR1 SGHVS and CDR2 FNYEAQ. The junction shows trimming of 5 bases on V and 0 bases on J, plus 7 bases between the germline ends. The CDR3 has 13 amino acids, counting the end cysteine and phenylalanine. Only the CDR3 part of the read is kept: 39 bases, read in frame from the first base. TCRbeta CDR3 regions were amplified from genomic DNA by means of the immunoSEQ Assay, a bias-controlled multiplex PCR. Turning to the authors' computational methods: Nucleated cell counts per sample were estimated from amplification of reference gene primers within the assay. To quantify the absolute abundance of each unique TCRbeta CDR3 rearrangement, sequence reads were collapsed and filtered. For each sample, productive Simpson clonality was calculated by taking the square root of Simpson's diversity index across productive rearrangements. The immuneACCESS repertoire file appears here via TCRdb, limited to in-frame rearrangements. These files lack a portion of the clones; in checked studies, under half of the deficit traces to unresolved V genes, and the cause of the others is not known. The DNA gave D and trimming, while V, J and clone size come from that table. Counted in this sample were roughly 100,000 clones; about four fifths of them appeared once. Less than 20% of the sample is held by the ten biggest clonotypes.

The receptor's source is a woman older than 75 with active or convalescent COVID-19. Here the chain combines TRBV7-6 and TRBJ1-1, with the D gene too uncertain to name. The sequenced sample consisted of peripheral blood. The DNA sequence follows: TGTGCCAGCAGCCAGGATTTGAACACTGAAGCTTTCTTT. It specifies CASSQDLNTEAFF. The reference TRBV7-6 and TRBJ1-1 proteins fill in what lies around the CDR3, so the full variable domain reads GAGVSQSPRYKVTKRGQDVALRCDPISGHVSLYWYRQALGQGPEFLTYFNYEAQQDKSGLPNDRFSAERPEGSISTLTIQRTEQRDSAMYRCASSQDLNTEAFFGQGTRLTVV.